This entry lists 26 T cell receptor beta chains sequenced from one sample in a study of shared clonotypes between healthy human individuals. Using immunoSEQ multiplex PCR, the repertoire was profiled, and TCRdb retains in-frame clones only, with some absent. The sample has approximately 500,000 clones, about 96% seen once; the top ten hold under 0.06%. The source material was naive CD4+ T cells sorted from blood. Subset indicated: CD45RA+ positively selected. The receptors stem from a woman aged 30 to 39 in good health.

This chain links TRBV6-1 with TRBJ2-7, with D unclear. The V gene's germline CDR1 is MNHNS and CDR2 SASEGT. Trimming took 7 bases from V and 2 from J, leaving 15 bases between them. The CDR3 extends over 14 amino acids. The CDR3 DNA reads TGTGCCAGCATAAGTTCGGAGCCCCCCTACGAGCAGTACTTC. The encoded protein is CASISSEPPYEQYF.

This chain links TRBV28 with TRBJ1-5; TRBD1 might be the D (6 bases). Trimming took 8 bases from V and 3 from J, leaving 17 bases between them. This CDR3 contains 15 residues. Germline CDR1 reads MDHEN; CDR2 reads SYDVKM. The CDR3, as DNA: TGTGCCAGCTCCAGATCCAGGGGTAACAATCAGCCCCAGCATTTT. Its protein is CASSRSRGNNQPQHF.

V usage is TRBV19 and J usage is TRBJ1-4, with 7 bases identical to TRBD1. Germline CDR1 reads LNHDA; CDR2 reads SQIVND (reference sequence). The CDR3 extends over 16 amino acids. The V and J ends lost 6 bases and 0 bases, in that order; junction bases with no gene match: 7. The CDR3 DNA sequence: TGTGCCAGTAGGAGAACGACAGGGTCAACTAATGAAAAACTGTTTTTT. Protein: CASRRTTGSTNEKLFF.

The V and J genes are TRBV7-2 and TRBJ1-1; D remains ambiguous. The V end lost 3 bases, the J end lost 8 bases, and 10 bases lay between the germline ends. The germline CDR1 and CDR2 sequences are SGHTA and FQGNSA. The CDR3 sequence is 12 residues long. CDR3 in amino acids: CASSFRPREAFF. The CDR3 DNA is TGTGCCAGCAGCTTCCGACCGAGGGAAGCTTTCTTT.

This rearrangement joins TRBV19 to TRBJ2-7; TRBD1 aligns across 10 bases. The CDR3 loop spans 13 amino acids. The V and J ends lost 4 bases and 6 bases, in that order; junction bases with no gene match: 3. Germline V gene sequence: CDR1 LNHDA, CDR2 SQIVND (reference sequence). This chain's CDR3 is CASSTTGGGEQYF. CDR3 nucleotide sequence: TGTGCCAGTAGTACGACAGGGGGCGGCGAGCAGTACTTC.

The CDR3 protein is CASSRTRSSYNEQFF. CDR3 bases: TGTGCCAGCAGTCGGACTCGTAGCTCCTACAATGAGCAGTTCTTC. The rearrangement joins TRBV7-3 to TRBJ2-1; D might be TRBD2 (5 bases). V lost 6 bases and J lost 0, with 12 bases in between. The V gene's germline CDR1 is SGHTA and CDR2 FQGTGA. There are 15 residues in the CDR3.

This clone was counted a single time. V usage is TRBV6-1 and J usage is TRBJ2-1; 11 bases are shared with TRBD2. Germline trimming cut 4 bases from V and 4 bases from J; bases unmatched to any gene: 12. The germline gives CDR1 MNHNS, CDR2 SASEGT. The CDR3 sequence is 18 residues long. In DNA, the CDR3 is TGTGCCAGCAGTGGGGGGGCTAGCGGGAGGCCCCCTTACAATGAGCAGTTCTTC. Residues: CASSGGASGRPPYNEQFF.

The rearrangement links TRBV21-1 to TRBJ1-5; TRBD1 is the table's D call and was not checked against the DNA. TRBV21-1 is described as a pseudogene. CDR3 size: 13 residues. The CDR3, as DNA: TGTGCCAGCAGAGGTAGGGGATGGCAGCCCCAGCATTTT. Protein: CASRGRGWQPQHF.

The V call is TRBV6-4, the J call TRBJ2-1; 14 bases match TRBD2. CDR1 is MRHNA and CDR2 is SNTAGT in the germline V gene. CDR3 length: 17 amino acids. Trimming took 6 bases from V and 7 from J; bases not matched to a gene: 11. CDR3 nucleotide sequence: TGTGCCAGCAGCTCTCGACTAGCGGGAGGGCCTCGGAATGAGCAGTTCTTC. This gives the protein CASSSRLAGGPRNEQFF.

The rearrangement links TRBV30 to TRBJ2-7, with 13 bases that match TRBD2. Germline values: CDR1 GTSNPN, CDR2 SVGIG (reference sequence). Trimming cost V 3 bases and J 3 bases; bases outside gene matches: 5. This CDR3 is built from 15 residues. CDR3 residues: CAWRPGLAGIYEQYF. The CDR3 nucleotides are TGTGCCTGGAGGCCGGGACTAGCGGGGATCTACGAGCAGTACTTC.

The genes are TRBV11-2 and TRBJ1-1; D is unresolved. Per germline, CDR1 SGHAT and CDR2 FQNNGV. V lost 5 bases, J lost 5 bases, and 9 bases lay in between. This CDR3 comprises 12 residues. The CDR3 is CASSAPGTEAFF. The DNA for the CDR3 is TGTGCCAGCAGCGCCCCCGGGACTGAAGCTTTCTTT.

The chain uses TRBV10-3 and TRBJ2-5; 8 nucleotides line up with TRBD2. TRBJ2-7 matches the DNA end more closely, so the J call is doubtful. CDR3 length equals 14 residues. The germline V gene has CDR1 ENHRY and CDR2 SYGVKD. In DNA, the CDR3 is TGTGCCATCAGTGATCCTAGCGGGTCCTACGAGCAGTACTTC. As protein: CAISDPSGSYEQYF.

This clone appeared once. The V call is TRBV5-1, the J call TRBJ2-3; D is ambiguous. Germline loops: CDR1 SGHRS, CDR2 YFSETQ. V gave up 4 bases and J gave up 6 bases, with 12 bases separating them. The CDR3 consists of 13 residues. The CDR3 loop is CASSTGPADTQYF. CDR3 DNA: TGCGCCAGCAGCACCGGCCCAGCGGATACGCAGTATTTT.

This chain joins TRBV30 and TRBJ1-6; D is uncertain. V was shortened by 3 bases and J by 9 bases, with 15 bases between the two germline ends. The CDR3 totals 14 residues. Germline CDR1 and CDR2: GTSNPN and SVGIG (reference sequence). The chain's CDR3 is CAWSLGSPSSPLHF. CDR3 coding DNA: TGTGCCTGGAGCCTTGGTTCCCCCAGTTCACCCCTCCACTTT.

The chain uses TRBV18 and TRBJ1-2; D not resolved. This CDR3 comprises 14 residues. The V and J ends lost 0 bases and 3 bases respectively, with 8 bases between them. Germline V CDR1 and CDR2: KGHSH, LQKENI. The CDR3 region is CASSPPWKDYGYTF. For the CDR3, the DNA is TGTGCCAGCTCACCACCATGGAAGGACTATGGCTACACCTTC.

The V and J genes are TRBV6-1 and TRBJ1-1, with D maybe TRBD1 (5 bases). Germline values: CDR1 MNHNS, CDR2 SASEGT. Trimming took 8 bases from V and 7 from J, leaving 17 bases between them. The CDR3 consists of 13 residues. The CDR3 nucleotides read TGTGCCAGCCGCCTCGACAGTTTCCTTGAAGCTTTCTTT. This codes for CASRLDSFLEAFF.

The chain carries TRBV5-4 and TRBJ2-2, with 15 bases that match TRBD2. The CDR3 sequence is 15 residues long. Germline V gene sequence: CDR1 SGHNT, CDR2 YYREEE (reference sequence). Germline trimming cut 4 bases from V and 10 bases from J; bases unmatched to any gene: 5. CDR3 protein: CASSQGTSGRSELFF. In DNA form, the CDR3 reads TGTGCCAGCAGCCAAGGGACTAGCGGGAGGTCGGAGCTGTTTTTT.

The chain combines TRBV7-9 with TRBJ1-4; D call uncertain. There are 12 residues in the CDR3. Germline CDR1 reads SEHNR; CDR2 reads FQNEAQ (reference sequence). V lost 1 base, J lost 10 bases, and 7 bases lay in between. This CDR3 reads CASSLVPGKLFF. CDR3 DNA sequence: TGTGCCAGCAGCTTAGTTCCCGGAAAACTGTTTTTT.

J is TRBJ1-6 and V is TRBV5-1; 8 bases line up with TRBD1. This CDR3 has 16 residues. Losses at the gene ends were 2 bases for V and 7 bases for J; bases not matched to a gene: 8. Germline CDR1 and CDR2: SGHRS and YFSETQ. CDR3: CASSFFSRDRNSPLHF. CDR3 nucleotide sequence: TGCGCCAGCAGCTTTTTTAGCCGGGACAGGAATTCACCCCTCCACTTT.

The V call is TRBV6-1, the J call TRBJ2-6; D possibly corresponds to TRBD1 (5 bases). CDR1 is MNHNS and CDR2 is SASEGT in the germline V gene. This CDR3 contains 14 residues. V lost 8 bases to trimming and J lost 0 bases, with 8 bases between them. The CDR3 DNA follows: TGTGCCAGCCTCAGGGTCTCTGGGGCCAACGTCCTGACTTTC. This sequence encodes CASLRVSGANVLTF.

This chain connects TRBV7-2 to TRBJ2-1; 7 bases line up with TRBD2. The CDR3 is 14 amino acids. Trimming took 4 bases from V and 4 from J; bases not matched to a gene: 4. In germline, CDR1 is SGHTA, CDR2 FQGNSA. The CDR3 loop is CASSSAAGYNEQFF. DNA of the CDR3: TGTGCCAGCAGCTCAGCAGCGGGATACAATGAGCAGTTCTTC.

J is TRBJ1-2 and V is TRBV14; weak D call: TRBD1 (5 bases). Germline V lookup: CDR1 SGHDN, CDR2 FVKESK. CDR3 length equals 14 residues. V gave up 3 bases and J gave up 7 bases, with 15 bases separating them. This chain's CDR3 is CASSQLGGPGGYTF. The DNA for the CDR3 is TGTGCCAGCAGCCAGCTTGGGGGTCCCGGTGGCTACACCTTC.

This clone has only one observation. The chain couples TRBV28 to TRBJ1-5; D is unclear. This CDR3 is 13 amino acids long. Germline V lookup: CDR1 MDHEN, CDR2 SYDVKM. Trimming cost V 4 bases and J 9 bases, with 13 bases left between them. CDR3 amino acids: CASSSSPPRPQHF. DNA of the CDR3: TGTGCCAGCAGTTCTTCCCCACCCCGGCCCCAGCATTTT.

The J gene is TRBJ1-2, the V gene TRBV19; D not certain. The CDR3 has 15 amino acids. Germline CDR1 is LNHDA and CDR2 is SQIVND (reference sequence). Between the trimmed V and J ends, which lost 6 bases and 5 bases, there was a span of 19 bases. CDR3 DNA: TGTGCCAGTAGACACTTCGGGGATCAACGGTATGGCTACACCTTC. It is translated as CASRHFGDQRYGYTF.

The chain employs TRBV20-1 and TRBJ2-7; the match to TRBD2 covers 8 bases. The CDR3 contains 11 residues. The V gene end was trimmed by 4 bases and the J gene end by 4 bases; junction bases not matched to a gene: 0. Per the germline V gene, CDR1 is DFQATT and CDR2 is SNEGSKA (reference sequence). CDR3 loop: CSAKREYEQYF. The CDR3 DNA follows: TGCAGTGCTAAGCGGGAGTACGAGCAGTACTTC.

The chain recombines TRBV29-1 with TRBJ1-1, with D perhaps TRBD1 (5 bases). Per germline, CDR1 SQVTM and CDR2 ANQGSEA. The CDR3 sequence is 12 residues long. The V end lost 4 bases, the J end lost 7 bases, and 13 bases lay between the germline ends. CDR3 sequence reads: CSVAPRDLEAFF. The DNA for the CDR3 is TGCAGCGTTGCGCCTAGGGACCTTGAAGCTTTCTTT.